This T cell receptor beta chain derives from a study of Ad26.COV2.S vaccination and SARS-CoV-2 variants. General study results and limits: Placebo recipients and vaccine recipients were similar in non-spike TCR breadth. The authors reported substantial breadth in spike-specific CD8+ and CD4+ T cell responses after vaccination. Total T cell responses, in the TCR breadth and depth analyses, may have been underestimated.

This CDR3 is built from 15 residues. The V and J ends lost 3 bases and 2 bases, in that order; junction bases with no gene match: 2. CDR1 is SGHRS and CDR2 is YFSETQ in the germline V gene. Stated treatment: roughly 20 received Ad26.COV2.S at low or high dose, single or two shots; several received placebo; per-sample allocation not given. Sampling took place 63 days after the first vaccine or placebo injection. This vaccine is an Ad26 vector that expresses the Wuhan-strain SARS-CoV-2 spike. A word on this clone: Antigen unknown.

Only in-frame clones appear in the TCRdb table, and some are missing; sequencing was by immunoSEQ multiplex PCR. The sample includes hundreds of thousands of clones, 85% to 90% of them seen just once. The chain joins TRBV5-1 to TRBJ2-1; 10 bases fit TRBD2. The sequence came from a person between 18 and 65 years old who received the Ad26.COV2.S COVID-19 vaccine or a placebo. The source was peripheral blood, collected in a trial of Ad26.COV2.S vaccine versus placebo. CDR3 loop: CASSSGLAPYNEQFF. In DNA form, the CDR3 reads TGCGCCAGCAGCTCGGGACTAGCGCCCTACAATGAGCAGTTCTTC.